This T cell receptor beta chain was observed in a study of blood T cells in healthy people across ages. The CDR3 length is 13 residues. CDR1 is LNHNV and CDR2 is YYDKDF in the germline V gene (reference sequence). V lost 0 bases to trimming and J lost 6 bases, with 6 bases between them. This clonotype has ten or more counts. Combining a sample-barcoded 5' primer with a J-beta primer mix, a second PCR ran for roughly 6 to 12 cycles. TCRdb reprocessed the 5' RACE reads with MiXCR, giving one entry per CDR3 protein. Found here are approximately 810,000 distinct CDR3 sequences, under 30% of them singletons; the top ten hold 17%.

This sequence was found in a woman at least 80 years old in good health. Sequencing was done on a sample of blood. The chain links TRBV15 to TRBJ1-5; D unclear. The DNA of the CDR3 is TGTGCCACCAGCAGAGATATCGGTCAGCCCCAGCATTTT. It encodes CATSRDIGQPQHF.